The source of this T cell receptor (beta chain) is a study of T cells in Graves' hyperthyroidism and ophthalmopathy. This clonotype was seen at least ten times. The source material, RNA transcripts, was used to amplify TCR beta CDR3 regions. First-round RT-PCR targeting the TCR CDR3 was performed with the HTBI primer set. MiXCR, run by TCRdb on the multiplex PCR reads, gives a single entry per CDR3 protein. The sample lists about 480,000 distinct CDR3 sequences, around an eighth occurring once. Germline-derived CDR1 and CDR2 are SGHNT and YENEEA. Germline trimming cut 0 bases from V and 5 bases from J; bases unmatched to any gene: 4. This CDR3 has 15 residues.

This clonotype was sampled from a young woman with Graves' hyperthyroidism. Sequenced sample: blood. The rearrangement joins TRBV11-3 to TRBJ2-5, with 9 positions matching TRBD2. CDR3 region: CASSLDSTSGETQYF. The CDR3 DNA reads as TGTGCCAGCAGCTTAGATAGCACTAGCGGGGAGACCCAGTACTTC.